This passage covers 29 T cell receptor beta chains from one sample sequenced in a study of blood T cell repertoires in COVID-19. The method was immunoSEQ multiplex PCR; TCRdb's version includes in-frame clones alone and lacks a portion of them. The repertoire holds around 100,000 clones, with roughly 91% as singletons. Sequenced material: peripheral blood. Receptors were obtained from a human donor in a cohort sampled during active COVID-19.

The chain carries TRBV6-1 and TRBJ2-1; D might be TRBD1 (5 bases). Germline CDR1 is MNHNS and CDR2 is SASEGT. This CDR3 spans 15 amino acids. Deletions cut 2 bases from V and 6 bases from J, with 14 bases between. The CDR3 protein is CASSEWGRGPNEQFF. The CDR3 nucleotides are TGTGCCAGCAGTGAATGGGGTAGGGGCCCCAATGAGCAGTTCTTC.

Here the CDR3 DNA reads TGTGCCAGCAGCGTAGGCACAGTCCCTAATGAAAAACTGTTTTTT. Translating gives CASSVGTVPNEKLFF. The chain joins TRBV9 to TRBJ1-4; D uncertain. Trimming shortened V by 0 bases and J by 3 bases, and 9 bases separated the two germline ends. The CDR3 has 15 residues. Germline CDR1 reads SGDLS; CDR2 reads YYNGEE.

The gene calls are TRBV6-5 and TRBJ1-4; TRBD1 matches 8 bases. Germline CDR1 and CDR2: MNHEY and SVGAGI. The junction had 8 bases not matched to a gene; V was cut back by 6 bases and J by 8 bases. The CDR3 length is 14 residues. The CDR3 coding sequence is TGTGCCAGCAGGCGGGACAGGTTCCGAGAAAAACTGTTTTTT. It translates to CASRRDRFREKLFF.

This chain joins TRBV9 and TRBJ1-3; D possibly corresponds to TRBD1 (6 bases). Trimming shortened V by 4 bases and J by 5 bases, and 28 bases separated the two germline ends. The V gene's germline CDR1 is SGDLS and CDR2 YYNGEE. The CDR3 is 19 amino acids. CDR3 residues: CASSFNPLRDTPFRNTIYF. CDR3 nucleotides: TGTGCCAGCAGCTTCAACCCGCTCCGGGACACTCCCTTCAGAAACACCATATATTTT.

The rearrangement joins TRBV4-1 to TRBJ2-7, with 7 nucleotides matching TRBD2. The CDR3 consists of 15 residues. Germline V gene data show CDR1 as MGHRA and CDR2 as YSYEKL. The J segment lost 3 bases and the V segment lost 0 bases, leaving 5 bases of the junction unmatched. The CDR3 DNA reads as TGCGCCAGCAGCCAAGATTGGCGCGGGAGCTACGAGCAGTACTTC. Amino acids: CASSQDWRGSYEQYF.

The chain is built from TRBV2 and TRBJ2-2, with TRBD1 as a possible D gene (5 bases). This CDR3 region has 12 residues. The ends were cut back, 7 bases at V and 4 bases at J, with 7 bases in the middle. Germline CDR1 SNHLY, CDR2 FYNNEI. The CDR3 nucleotides are TGTGCCAGCAAGGGGATCACCGGGGAGCTGTTTTTT. This gives the protein CASKGITGELFF.

This chain uses TRBV7-9 with TRBJ2-5; 7 bases fit TRBD1. The length of the CDR3 is 13 residues. CDR1 is SEHNR and CDR2 is FQNEAQ in the germline V gene (reference sequence). Trimming removed 4 bases from V and 5 bases from J; junction bases left unmatched: 4. CDR3 sequence: CASSSRGPETQYF. CDR3 bases: TGTGCCAGCAGCTCGAGGGGGCCCGAGACCCAGTACTTC.

The rearrangement links TRBV5-4 to TRBJ2-3; TRBD2 matches at 13 bases. The length of the CDR3 is 17 residues. The germline CDR1 and CDR2 sequences are SGHNT and YYREEE (reference sequence). V was clipped by 2 bases and J by 6 bases; unmatched bases: 9. This chain's CDR3 is CASSFAEGLAGQDTQYF. CDR3 coding DNA: TGTGCCAGCAGCTTCGCCGAGGGACTAGCGGGACAGGATACGCAGTATTTT.

This clone was seen once. The gene calls are TRBV6-6 and TRBJ2-2, with 9 bases identical to TRBD2. The germline gives CDR1 MNHNY, CDR2 SVGAGI (reference sequence). The CDR3 is 16 amino acids. V lost 7 bases and J lost 6; bases outside the gene matches: 12. Here the CDR3 DNA reads TGTGCCAGCACTATACCCTCAGCGGGGGGTGCCGGGGAGCTGTTTTTT. This gives the protein CASTIPSAGGAGELFF.

This rearrangement joins TRBV6-6 to TRBJ1-5; D not resolved. The germline CDR1 and CDR2 sequences are MNHNY and SVGAGI (reference sequence). V dropped 7 bases and J dropped 2 bases, with 9 bases sitting between them. CDR3 size: 13 residues. CDR3 residues: CASTAGGNQPQHF. For the CDR3, the DNA is TGTGCCAGCACTGCCGGGGGCAATCAGCCCCAGCATTTT.

The chain joins TRBV19 to TRBJ1-1, with 8 bases matching TRBD1. Germline V lookup: CDR1 LNHDA, CDR2 SQIVND (reference sequence). The CDR3 sequence is 13 residues long. V shed 4 bases and J 6 bases; nucleotides not matched to a gene: 4. The CDR3 loop reads CASSKTGVAEAFF. The CDR3 DNA reads TGTGCCAGTAGTAAGACAGGGGTCGCTGAAGCTTTCTTT.

A single count supports this clone. The genes are TRBV12-3 or TRBV12-4 and TRBJ2-5; no reliable D call. The CDR3 is 13 amino acids. The V and J ends lost 8 bases and 5 bases respectively, with 15 bases between them. The DNA of the CDR3 is TGTGCCAGCGCCGTGGGCTGGGCCGAGACCCAGTACTTC. Its translation is CASAVGWAETQYF.

DNA for the CDR3: TGCGCCAGCAGCCTCCGGACAGACTATGGCTACACCTTC. As protein: CASSLRTDYGYTF. The gene calls are TRBV5-1 and TRBJ1-2; TRBD1 might be the D (6 bases). The CDR3 is 13 residues long. Trimming removed 4 bases from V and 3 bases from J, with 10 bases in between. Per germline, CDR1 SGHRS and CDR2 YFSETQ. Complete variable domain (other parts from reference TRBV5-1 and TRBJ1-2): KAGVTQTPRYLIKTRGQQVTLSCSPISGHRSVSWYQQTPGQGLQFLFEYFSETQRNKGNFPGRFSGRQFSNSRSEMNVSTLELGDSALYLCASSLRTDYGYTFGSGTRLTVV.

The chain joins TRBV7-6 to TRBJ2-7; 10 nucleotides match TRBD2. The CDR3 has 17 amino acids. With 4 bases clipped from V and 0 bases from J, the junction kept 9 bases outside the gene matches. The germline CDR1 and CDR2 sequences are SGHVS and FNYEAQ. The chain's CDR3 is CASSSTLAGASSYEQYF. The CDR3 DNA follows: TGTGCCAGCAGCTCAACCCTAGCGGGGGCAAGCTCCTACGAGCAGTACTTC.

The chain links TRBV3-1 (or the pseudogene TRBV3-2) to TRBJ2-1, with 9 positions matching TRBD2. Germline V gives CDR1 LGHDT, CDR2 YNNKEL (reference sequence). The junction had 13 bases not matched to a gene; V was cut back by 1 base and J by 9 bases. The CDR3 length is 17 residues. The CDR3 reads CASSQAAIAGVMSEQFF. CDR3 nucleotides: TGTGCCAGCAGCCAAGCGGCCATAGCGGGAGTGATGTCTGAGCAGTTCTTC.

The table lists this clone with a count of one. The chain employs TRBV5-4 and TRBJ2-5, with 9 nucleotides matching TRBD2. The germline V gene encodes CDR1 SGHNT and CDR2 YYREEE (reference sequence). The CDR3 has 16 residues. Trimming at V came to 0 bases and at J to 4 bases, leaving 7 bases not matched to a gene. CDR3 nucleotides: TGTGCCAGCAGCTTGGTGGGGCGGGAGGGCCGAGAGACCCAGTACTTC. This sequence encodes CASSLVGREGRETQYF.

This clone turned up a few times. The CDR3 region is CASSQDAGGLNQPQHF. The CDR3 DNA reads TGTGCCAGCAGCCAAGATGCAGGGGGCTTAAATCAGCCCCAGCATTTT. The rearrangement joins TRBV3-1 (or the pseudogene TRBV3-2) to TRBJ1-5, with 8 nucleotides matching TRBD1. Trimming removed 0 bases from V and 4 bases from J; junction bases left unmatched: 5. The CDR3 is made up of 16 amino acids. Germline V gene sequence: CDR1 LGHDT, CDR2 YNNKEL (reference sequence).

The chain carries TRBV14 and TRBJ1-1; D gene ambiguous. V dropped 5 bases and J dropped 1 base, with 11 bases sitting between them. The CDR3 is 14 residues long. Germline lookup yields CDR1 SGHDN and CDR2 FVKESK. CDR3 residues: CASSKFTGNTEAFF. In DNA form, the CDR3 reads TGTGCCAGCAGCAAATTTACTGGGAACACTGAAGCTTTCTTT. The full variable domain, in which reference TRBV14 and TRBJ1-1 provide the parts outside the CDR3, is EAGVTQFPSHSVIEKGQTVTLRCDPISGHDNLYWYRRVMGKEIKFLLHFVKESKQDESGMPNNRFLAERTGGTYSTLKVQPAELEDSGVYFCASSKFTGNTEAFFGQGTRLTVV.

V and J are TRBV6-5 and TRBJ1-1; TRBD1 aligns across 12 bases. CDR3 length: 12 amino acids. J lost 10 bases, V lost 5 bases, and 2 bases had no gene match. Germline V lookup: CDR1 MNHEY, CDR2 SVGAGI. This CDR3 reads CASSRDRGPAFF. The CDR3 DNA sequence: TGTGCCAGCAGTCGGGACAGGGGGCCAGCTTTCTTT.

This chain joins TRBV29-1 and TRBJ2-1, with D possibly TRBD2 on 7 matching bases. CDR3 length: 14 residues. Germline V CDR1 and CDR2: SQVTM, ANQGSEA. V gave up 5 bases and J gave up 10 bases, with 21 bases separating them. CDR3 amino acids: CSVFPPGAGAEQFF. The CDR3 coding sequence is TGCAGCGTTTTTCCCCCAGGGGCGGGAGCCGAGCAGTTCTTC.

The CDR3 region is CASSVVVATDTQYF. CDR3 nucleotide sequence: TGTGCCAGCAGCGTAGTAGTAGCGACAGATACGCAGTATTTT. The chain carries TRBV9 and TRBJ2-3, with D perhaps matching TRBD2 (5 bases). The germline V gene encodes CDR1 SGDLS and CDR2 YYNGEE. This CDR3 contains 14 residues. Trimming took 0 bases from V and 3 from J, leaving 8 bases between them.

The rearrangement links TRBV7-2 to TRBJ1-2, with 8 bases matching TRBD1. This CDR3 has 16 residues. Germline CDR1 SGHTA, CDR2 FQGNSA. The junction had 9 bases not matched to a gene; V was cut back by 6 bases and J by 0 bases. The chain's CDR3 is CASSPGTGPSNYGYTF. The DNA for the CDR3 is TGTGCCAGCAGTCCCGGGACAGGACCCTCTAACTATGGCTACACCTTC.

V is TRBV29-1 and J is TRBJ1-3; TRBD1 might be the D (6 bases). V was cut by 7 bases and J by 3 bases, with 13 bases left in between. Germline loops: CDR1 SQVTM, CDR2 ANQGSEA. The CDR3 spans 13 residues. CDR3 protein: CSGQQGRGNTIYF. For the CDR3, the DNA is TGCAGCGGGCAACAGGGCCGTGGAAACACCATATATTTT. Supplemented by reference TRBV29-1 and TRBJ1-3, the full variable domain reads SAVISQKPSRDICQRGTSLTIQCQVDSQVTMMFWYRQQPGQSLTLIATANQGSEATYESGFVIDKFPISRPNLTFSTLTVSNMSPEDSSIYLCSGQQGRGNTIYFGEGSWLTVV.

The chain recombines TRBV2 with TRBJ2-1; TRBD2 agrees at 10 bases. From germline, CDR1 is SNHLY and CDR2 FYNNEI. The V segment lost 8 bases and the J segment 7 bases; nucleotides outside the gene matches: 11. This CDR3 has 15 amino acids. The DNA for the CDR3 is TGTGCCAGCCTCCCCGGACTAGCGGTTACAAATGAGCAGTTCTTC. Its translation: CASLPGLAVTNEQFF.

The CDR3 nucleotides are TGTGCCAGCAGCGAGCGGACAGGGGAGCCGCGACGGGGCAATCAGCCCCAGCATTTT. This sequence encodes CASSERTGEPRRGNQPQHF. The genes are TRBV21-1 and TRBJ1-5; the tabulated D call, TRBD1, remains unverified against the DNA. TRBV21-1 is given as a pseudogene. This CDR3 region has 19 residues.

The gene calls are TRBV19 and TRBJ1-4; TRBD1 matches at 10 bases. CDR1 and CDR2 from the germline V gene are LNHDA and SQIVND (reference sequence). V trimming: 3 bases; J trimming: 3 bases; junction bases outside the gene matches: 7. The CDR3 has 17 amino acids. CDR3 nucleotides: TGTGCCAGTAGTATGGTCGGACAGGGGGTCTCTAATGAAAAACTGTTTTTT. It codes for CASSMVGQGVSNEKLFF.

The chain uses TRBV19 and TRBJ1-2; D not certain. The V end lost 3 bases, the J end lost 8 bases, and 13 bases lay between the germline ends. The V gene's germline CDR1 is LNHDA and CDR2 SQIVND (reference sequence). CDR3 length: 13 amino acids. CDR3 sequence: CASSIGLVGGYTF. The CDR3 DNA reads as TGTGCCAGTAGTATCGGACTGGTAGGGGGCTACACCTTC.

The chain joins TRBV6-5 to TRBJ1-2, with TRBD1 identical over 8 bases. Losses at the gene ends were 10 bases for V and 4 bases for J; bases not matched to a gene: 5. Germline CDR1 is MNHEY and CDR2 is SVGAGI. This CDR3 is built from 12 residues. CDR3 sequence reads: CATQTGAYGYTF. CDR3 bases: TGTGCCACCCAGACAGGGGCCTATGGCTACACCTTC.

The chain links TRBV6-1 to TRBJ2-7, with D maybe TRBD1 (6 bases). In germline, CDR1 is MNHNS, CDR2 SASEGT. V lost 6 bases to trimming and J lost 4 bases, with 28 bases between them. The CDR3 loop spans 18 amino acids. The CDR3 loop is CASSETSYRQVIPYEQYF. The CDR3 region has the DNA TGTGCCAGCAGCGAAACCTCATATAGACAGGTCATACCTTACGAGCAGTACTTC.